The 15 T cell receptor beta chains presented below share a single source sample, sequenced in a study of T cell repertoires in cytomegalovirus infection. For these receptors, no antigen is known. TCRdb called the reads again in MiXCR, with one record for every CDR3 protein. The sample yields some 220,000 distinct CDR3 sequences, roughly two fifths seen once. Source: CD8+ T cells from cultured PBMCs, taken from culture after CMV antigen stimulation. The receptors here all came from a human donor in good health (CMV status not recorded). Some clones in this sample may be carry-over from other donors' samples.

The chain uses TRBV7-3 and TRBJ2-3; possibly TRBD2 for D (6 bases). Germline CDR1 is SGHTA and CDR2 is FQGTGA. The length of the CDR3 is 16 residues. With 5 bases removed from V and 6 bases from J, the gap between germline ends came to 21 bases. In DNA, the CDR3 is TGTGCCAGCAGCGCCGAACTAGCTCCACACCCCGATACGCAGTATTTT. Amino acids: CASSAELAPHPDTQYF. Full variable domain (rest looked up from reference TRBV7-3 and TRBJ2-3): GAGVSQTPSNKVTEKGKYVELRCDPISGHTALYWYRQSLGQGPEFLIYFQGTGAADDSGLPNDRFFAVRPEGSVSTLKIQRTERGDSAVYLCASSAELAPHPDTQYFGPGTRLTVL.

This clonotype was counted ten times or more. The gene calls are TRBV6-6 and TRBJ2-2, with D possibly being TRBD2 (5 bases). CDR1 is MNHNY, CDR2 SVGAGI, per germline (reference sequence). The CDR3 loop spans 14 amino acids. V lost 6 bases, J lost 2 bases, and 10 bases lay in between. The CDR3, as DNA: TGTGCCAGCAGCTCGCTAGCAAACACCGGGGAGCTGTTTTTT. As protein: CASSSLANTGELFF.

The chain carries TRBV7-9 and TRBJ2-1; 13 nucleotides agree with TRBD2. From germline, CDR1 is SEHNR and CDR2 FQNEAQ (reference sequence). The CDR3 sequence is 15 residues long. J gave up 6 bases and V 10 bases, and 9 bases lay outside the gene matches. CDR3 region: CATRLAGGLSNEQFF. CDR3 sequence (DNA): TGTGCCACCCGACTAGCGGGAGGACTTAGCAATGAGCAGTTCTTC.

The chain is built from TRBV6-6 and TRBJ2-1; D is tentatively TRBD1 or TRBD2 (5 bases each). Germline-derived CDR1 and CDR2 are MNHNY and SVGAGI (reference sequence). The CDR3 length is 13 residues. Trimming cost V 3 bases and J 8 bases, with 11 bases left between them. For the CDR3, the DNA is TGTGCCAGCAGTTATAGGATGGGGGATGAGCAGTTCTTC. It specifies CASSYRMGDEQFF.

The CDR3 bases are TGTGCCAGCAGTTACGGGGGACAGAATAATTCACCCCTCCACTTT. This translates into CASSYGGQNNSPLHF. V and J are TRBV6-6 and TRBJ1-6; 7 nucleotides line up with TRBD1. The CDR3 has 15 residues. Germline trimming cut 2 bases from V and 5 bases from J; bases unmatched to any gene: 3. Per germline, CDR1 MNHNY and CDR2 SVGAGI (reference sequence).

The CDR3 loop reads CASSQGSSGSSNEQFF. The CDR3 region has the DNA TGCGCCAGCAGCCAAGGGAGTAGCGGGAGTTCCAATGAGCAGTTCTTC. This sequence joins TRBV4-1 and TRBJ2-1, with TRBD2 matching over 9 bases. Looked up from germline, CDR1 is MGHRA and CDR2 is YSYEKL. V lost 1 base, J lost 6 bases, and 7 bases stayed unmatched. The length of the CDR3 is 16 residues.

The chain joins TRBV11-1 to TRBJ2-7; D perhaps matches TRBD1 (5 bases). The CDR3 has 15 amino acids. The germline CDR1 and CDR2 sequences are SGHAT and FQDESV (reference sequence). With 1 base removed from V and 2 bases from J, the gap between germline ends came to 12 bases. In DNA form, the CDR3 reads TGTGCCAGCAGCTTAGATGACAGCAGAGCCTACGAGCAGTACTTC. Translating it yields CASSLDDSRAYEQYF.

This chain connects TRBV18 to TRBJ2-2; D gene unclear. The V end was cut by 0 bases, the J end by 5 bases, with 4 bases between. Germline CDR1 is KGHSH and CDR2 is LQKENI. This CDR3 is built from 13 residues. The CDR3 nucleotides read TGTGCCAGCTCACCACCAAGTACCGGGGAGCTGTTTTTT. This codes for CASSPPSTGELFF.

The CDR3, as DNA: TGTGCCAGCAGCGATGGGGGTGGAGATACGCAGTATTTT. Residues: CASSDGGGDTQYF. The V and J genes are TRBV7-4 and TRBJ2-3; tentatively, D is TRBD1 or TRBD2 (5 bases each). This CDR3 spans 13 amino acids. V was clipped by 5 bases and J by 5 bases, with 11 bases between them. Germline V gives CDR1 SGHVT, CDR2 SQSDAQ.

The CDR3: CASSYSEGKSGYTF. The CDR3 coding sequence is TGTGCCAGCAGTTACTCTGAAGGGAAGAGTGGCTACACCTTC. V is TRBV6-5 and J is TRBJ1-2, with D hard to call. V lost 0 bases and J lost 7, with 12 bases in between. CDR3 length equals 14 residues. CDR1 is MNHEY, CDR2 SVGAGI, per germline.

The V and J genes are TRBV7-8 and TRBJ2-1; D might be TRBD2 (5 bases). Between the trimmed V and J ends, which lost 4 bases and 4 bases, there was a span of 14 bases. Germline loops: CDR1 SGHVS, CDR2 FQNEAQ. CDR3 size: 15 residues. CDR3 sequence: CASSYGVEGYNEQFF. Written as DNA, the CDR3 is TGTGCCAGCAGCTACGGTGTTGAGGGTTACAATGAGCAGTTCTTC.

V usage is TRBV4-1 and J usage is TRBJ2-1; D is unclear. V dropped 0 bases and J dropped 4 bases, with 1 base sitting between them. Per the germline V gene, CDR1 is MGHRA and CDR2 is YSYEKL. This CDR3 comprises 12 residues. The CDR3 here is CASSQDYNEQFF. The CDR3 DNA is TGCGCCAGCAGCCAAGATTACAATGAGCAGTTCTTC.

The gene calls are TRBV28 and TRBJ1-5, with 9 nucleotides matching TRBD1. The germline V gene encodes CDR1 MDHEN and CDR2 SYDVKM. The CDR3 is 15 amino acids. Trimming removed 7 bases from V and 5 bases from J; junction bases left unmatched: 9. CDR3 amino acids: CASNLGQGRDQPQHF. In nucleotides, the CDR3 is TGTGCCAGCAACCTGGGACAGGGTCGGGATCAGCCCCAGCATTTT.

This chain uses TRBV28 with TRBJ2-7, with D perhaps matching TRBD2 (6 bases). The CDR3 loop spans 14 amino acids. The V gene's germline CDR1 is MDHEN and CDR2 SYDVKM. Trimming cost V 1 base and J 5 bases, with 12 bases left between them. CDR3 loop: CASSLSEGSDEQYF. The DNA for the CDR3 is TGTGCCAGCAGTTTATCGGAGGGTTCCGACGAGCAGTACTTC.

J is TRBJ1-3 and V is TRBV6-6; D is possibly TRBD1 (5 bases). The V gene lost 9 bases and the J gene lost 0 bases, with 12 bases spanning the gap. Germline V CDR1 and CDR2: MNHNY, SVGAGI (reference sequence). The length of the CDR3 is 14 residues. As DNA, the CDR3 is TGTGCCAGTCCGGACAACTACTCTGGAAACACCATATATTTT. This gives the protein CASPDNYSGNTIYF.